These T cell receptor beta chains were read from a single sample in a study of blood T cell repertoires in COVID-19. This table comes from immunoSEQ multiplex PCR, and its TCRdb copy is limited to in-frame clones, with some not included. The table shows some 300,000 clones, with 75% to 90% occurring only once. Sequenced material: peripheral blood. These receptors were collected from a woman in her 70s with COVID-19, enrolled during active disease. Both conserved end residues are part of each CDR3. D genes are given only for firm matches. Size is omitted from some rows. Given values are once, few, many or a class for expanded clones.

V gene	clone size	J gene	D gene	CDR3 DNA	CDR3 protein
TRBV27	NA	TRBJ2-4	NA	TGTGCCAGCAGTTTCCGGGACACGGGGAGAGACATTCAGTACTTC	CASSFRDTGRDIQYF
TRBV5-4	NA	TRBJ1-1	TRBD1	TGTGCCAGCAGCTCCCGGGACAGGGGGCCCTCTGAAGCTTTCTTT	CASSSRDRGPSEAFF
TRBV19	NA	TRBJ2-7	TRBD1	TGTGCCAGTAGTATAGATCACCGGACAGGGGAACCCTACGAGCAGTACTTC	CASSIDHRTGEPYEQYF
TRBV19	NA	TRBJ1-2	TRBD1	TGTGCCAGTAGTAGAGGACAGGAACGAGACTATGGCTACACCTTC	CASSRGQERDYGYTF
TRBV30	NA	TRBJ1-6	NA	TGTGCCTGGAGTGCAGGTTATAATTCACCCCTCCACTTT	CAWSAGYNSPLHF
TRBV24-1	NA	TRBJ1-4	NA	TGTGCCACCAGTGATCCGGGACATCTTCCGGAAAAACTGTTTTTT	CATSDPGHLPEKLFF
TRBV2	NA	TRBJ1-6	TRBD1	TGTGCCAGCAGTGGGGACAGGGTGAATAATTCACCCCTCCACTTT	CASSGDRVNNSPLHF
TRBV6-5	NA	TRBJ2-1	TRBD2	TGTGCCAGCAGTTACGGGACTAACTCCTACAATGAGCAGTTCTTC	CASSYGTNSYNEQFF
TRBV6-6	NA	TRBJ2-5	NA	TGTGCCAGCAGTTATACCGACTCCATAGGGACCCAGTACTTC	CASSYTDSIGTQYF
TRBV2	NA	TRBJ1-6	NA	TGTGCCAGCAGTGAACAGGGGCTAACTAGCTCCTATAATTCACCCCTCCACTTT	CASSEQGLTSSYNSPLHF
TRBV12-5	NA	TRBJ2-7	NA	TGTGCTAGTGGTCTAGGGGTCACCTACGAGCAGTACTTC	CASGLGVTYEQYF
TRBV11-2	once	TRBJ1-2	NA	TGTGCCAGCAGCTTAACAGGGTCGGGCTATGGCTACACCTTC	CASSLTGSGYGYTF
TRBV6-6	NA	TRBJ1-6	NA	TGTGCCAGCAGTAGGGACTGGGAGGGTAATTCACCCCTCCACTTT	CASSRDWEGNSPLHF
TRBV13	few	TRBJ2-7	TRBD2	TGTGCCAGCAGAAACCCTAGCGGTTCCTCCTACGAGCAGTACTTC	CASRNPSGSSYEQYF
TRBV5-6	NA	TRBJ1-1	TRBD1	TGTGCCAGCAGCTTGAAGAAAGGGACAGTTGAAGCTTTCTTT	CASSLKKGTVEAFF
TRBV2	NA	TRBJ2-2	TRBD2	TGTGCCAGCAAACTAGCGGGGGCCCACACCGGGGAGCTGTTTTTT	CASKLAGAHTGELFF
TRBV4-2	NA	TRBJ1-2	NA	TGTGCCAGCAGCCAAACGACAGCGACGGCTAACTATGGCTACACCTTC	CASSQTTATANYGYTF
TRBV3-1/TRBV3-2	NA	TRBJ1-1	NA	TGTGCCAGCAGCCGACAGTTGAACACTGAAGCTTTCTTT	CASSRQLNTEAFF
TRBV7-8	NA	TRBJ1-3	TRBD1	TGTGCCAGCCGCGGGGACAGGGAAAGAACTGGAAACACCATATATTTT	CASRGDRERTGNTIYF
TRBV18	NA	TRBJ1-2	TRBD1	TGTGCCAGCTCACCAGGCCGGGACAGGGGGCGAAGTGGCTACACCTTC	CASSPGRDRGRSGYTF
TRBV4-3	NA	TRBJ1-2	TRBD1	TGCGCCAGCAGCCAAGATTGGACAGGGTTAGGGAACTATGGCTACACCTTC	CASSQDWTGLGNYGYTF
TRBV2	few	TRBJ2-7	NA	TGTGCCAGCAGTTTGGACATTGGCGAGCAGTACTTC	CASSLDIGEQYF
TRBV5-6	NA	TRBJ1-1	TRBD1	TGTGCCAGCAGCCGAGGAGCGGACAGGGCCATCCATGAAGCTTTCTTT	CASSRGADRAIHEAFF
TRBV7-2	NA	TRBJ2-2	TRBD2	TGTGCCAGCAGCTTAGTAGCGGGGGTAAACGGGGAGCTGTTTTTT	CASSLVAGVNGELFF
TRBV10-1	NA	TRBJ1-1	NA	TGCGCCAGCAGTGGACAGTTGAACACTGAAGCTTTCTTT	CASSGQLNTEAFF
TRBV2	NA	TRBJ2-2	TRBD2	TGTGCCAGCAGTCGGGCTAGCGGGGTTAACACCGGGGAGCTGTTTTTT	CASSRASGVNTGELFF
TRBV11-2	NA	TRBJ2-7	TRBD2	TGTGCCAGCAGCCCTATAGTTCAGTGGGGGGGTAACGAGCAGTACTTC	CASSPIVQWGGNEQYF
TRBV4-2	NA	TRBJ2-3	NA	TGTGCCAGCAGCCAAACACTAGTGACAGATACGCAGTATTTT	CASSQTLVTDTQYF
TRBV18	NA	TRBJ1-3	TRBD1	TGTGCCAGCTCACCGGGACAGGATGACTCTGGAAACACCATATATTTT	CASSPGQDDSGNTIYF
TRBV29-1	NA	TRBJ2-5	NA	TGCAGCGTTGAAGGAGGCCTCAAAGAGACCCAGTACTTC	CSVEGGLKETQYF
TRBV27	once	TRBJ2-7	NA	TGTGCCAGCAGTCCCTCCAGGGGTAGCTCCTACGAGCAGTACTTC	CASSPSRGSSYEQYF
TRBV6-5	NA	TRBJ1-2	NA	TGTGCCAGTAAAAGCGGGTCTAACTATGGCTACACCTTC	CASKSGSNYGYTF
TRBV29-1	once	TRBJ2-1	TRBD1	TGCAGCGTTCCTCAGGGGGCTACAACCAATTACAATGAGCAGTTCTTC	CSVPQGATTNYNEQFF
TRBV19	NA	TRBJ2-7	NA	TGTGCCAGTAGTATACCATTCAGGGAAATCGACGAGCAGTACTTC	CASSIPFREIDEQYF
TRBV10-2	once	TRBJ2-3	TRBD2	TGCGCCAGCAGTGACTGGACTAGTGCGCAGTATTTT	CASSDWTSAQYF
TRBV2	NA	TRBJ1-2	TRBD1	TGTGCCAGTTCGACAGGGGGCGGCTATGGCTACACCTTC	CASSTGGGYGYTF
TRBV11-2	NA	TRBJ2-1	TRBD2	TGTGCCAGCAGCTTCTCGCGGGGGGAAGGTGAGCAGTTCTTC	CASSFSRGEGEQFF
TRBV6-5	once	TRBJ1-3	NA	TGTGCCAGCAGTTACGGACAAGGTGGGAACACCATATATTTT	CASSYGQGGNTIYF
TRBV6-6	once	TRBJ1-3	NA	TGTGCCAGCAGTTACAATACGGTTAACTCTGGAAACACCATATATTTT	CASSYNTVNSGNTIYF
TRBV5-4	NA	TRBJ2-1	NA	TGTGCCAGCAGAGGGGGACAAGGGCATGAGCAGTTCTTC	CASRGGQGHEQFF
TRBV7-9	NA	TRBJ1-2	NA	TGTGCCAGCAGCTGGGGAGGGAGCTATGGCTACACCTTC	CASSWGGSYGYTF
TRBV19	NA	TRBJ1-1	TRBD1	TGTGCCAGTAGTTTCCGGACAGGGTGGGGAATGAACACTGAAGCTTTCTTT	CASSFRTGWGMNTEAFF
TRBV7-9	once	TRBJ2-1	NA	TGTGCCAGCAGCTTAGTAGTGCCTAGCGATGAGCAGTTCTTC	CASSLVVPSDEQFF
TRBV3-1/TRBV3-2	NA	TRBJ2-7	NA	TGTGCCAGCAGCCAAGCCTTGGGACACAACAAAAGCTCCTACGAGCAGTACTTC	CASSQALGHNKSSYEQYF
TRBV6-5	NA	TRBJ2-1	TRBD1	TGTGCCAGCAGTTACTCGAGAGGGGGCAGCTACAATGAGCAGTTCTTC	CASSYSRGGSYNEQFF
TRBV29-1	NA	TRBJ2-1	TRBD2	TGCAGCGTTGAAGGTTGGGGACTAGTCCCCCGTGAGCAGTTCTTC	CSVEGWGLVPREQFF
TRBV19	once	TRBJ1-1	NA	TGTGCCAGTAGTATTCAGGGCACCACTGAAGCTTTCTTT	CASSIQGTTEAFF
TRBV5-1	NA	TRBJ1-2	NA	TGCGCCAGCAGCCCCGGGAGCTATGGCTACACCTTC	CASSPGSYGYTF
TRBV3-1/TRBV3-2	few	TRBJ1-1	NA	TGTGCCAGCAGCCAAGGGGGACTAGGCACTGAAGCTTTCTTT	CASSQGGLGTEAFF
TRBV7-9	NA	TRBJ2-7	NA	TGTGCCACCCTACCCGGCGAGCAGTACTTC	CATLPGEQYF